The 22 T cell receptor beta chains given below trace back to one sample, sequenced in a study of response to subunit inactivated influenza vaccine. TCRdb ran MiXCR on the RT-PCR reads and lists one entry per CDR3 protein. The top ten hold 13% of the sample, which has fewer than 700,000 distinct CDR3 sequences, over 10% seen once. This specimen was PBMCs from blood, taken roughly 48 days after vaccination. These receptors were taken from a man aged 50-60 years who received an inactivated influenza vaccine.

Ten or more counts support this clonotype. J is TRBJ1-5 and V is TRBV6-5; D is possibly TRBD1 (6 bases). Trimming cost V 2 bases and J 1 base, with 9 bases left between them. CDR3 length: 15 amino acids. From germline, CDR1 is MNHEY and CDR2 SVGAGI. The CDR3 here is CASSYRQGSNQPQHF. The CDR3 DNA is TGTGCCAGCAGTTACCGGCAGGGGAGCAATCAGCCCCAGCATTTT.

This clonotype appeared a few times. The rearrangement joins TRBV7-9 to TRBJ1-6, with D tentatively TRBD1 (6 bases). Germline V gives CDR1 SEHNR, CDR2 FQNEAQ (reference sequence). V lost 5 bases to trimming and J lost 7 bases, with 15 bases between them. CDR3 length equals 15 residues. The DNA for the CDR3 is TGTGCCAGCAGCGCCGACGGGACACCAAATTCACCCCTCCACTTT. This codes for CASSADGTPNSPLHF. Full variable domain (outside the CDR3, taken from reference TRBV7-9 and TRBJ1-6): DTGVSQNPRHKITKRGQNVTFRCDPISEHNRLYWYRQTLGQGPEFLTYFQNEAQLEKSRLLSDRFSAERPKGSFSTLEIQRTEQGDSAMYLCASSADGTPNSPLHFGNGTRLTVT.

This clonotype was seen more than once but under ten times. The chain recombines TRBV7-2 with TRBJ2-5, with D maybe TRBD1 (5 bases). The CDR3 sequence is 16 residues long. CDR1 is SGHTA, CDR2 FQGNSA, per germline. Trimming took 1 base from V and 4 from J, leaving 16 bases between them. CDR3: CASSLGVGPPIETQYF. CDR3 sequence (DNA): TGTGCCAGCAGCTTAGGGGTGGGGCCCCCGATAGAGACCCAGTACTTC.

For the CDR3, the DNA is TGTGCCAGCAGCTTCACAGGGCCGGATGAAAAACTGTTTTTT. Amino acids: CASSFTGPDEKLFF. The gene calls are TRBV5-6 and TRBJ1-4; possible D gene TRBD1, 6 bases. V was clipped by 2 bases and J by 6 bases, with 11 bases between them. Germline-derived CDR1 and CDR2 are SGHDT and YYEEEE. This CDR3 region has 14 residues.

V is TRBV29-1 and J is TRBJ2-1; maybe TRBD2 (6 bases). CDR3 length: 14 amino acids. V was trimmed by 6 bases and J by 0 bases, leaving 12 bases between them. Germline V lookup: CDR1 SQVTM, CDR2 ANQGSEA. The CDR3 is CSVLRGSSYNEQFF. CDR3 DNA sequence: TGCAGCGTCCTTCGGGGGAGCTCCTACAATGAGCAGTTCTTC.

Many counts were recorded for this clonotype. The chain combines TRBV5-1 with TRBJ2-7; TRBD1 aligns across 9 bases. Germline V CDR1 and CDR2: SGHRS, YFSETQ. The CDR3 has 14 residues. V dropped 4 bases and J dropped 1; count of bases not matched to a gene: 3. The chain's CDR3 is CASSRGQGSYEQYF. The CDR3 DNA is TGCGCCAGCAGCAGGGGACAGGGTTCCTACGAGCAGTACTTC.

V and J are TRBV28 and TRBJ2-3; 9 bases align to TRBD1. With V trimmed by 7 bases and J by 2 bases, 10 bases remained unmatched. This CDR3 has 16 residues. Germline V gene sequence: CDR1 MDHEN, CDR2 SYDVKM. In nucleotides, the CDR3 is TGTGCCAGCACCAAGGACAGGGGAGTGGACACAGATACGCAGTATTTT. Residues: CASTKDRGVDTDTQYF.

The sample holds a few counts of this clonotype. This chain links TRBV12-3 or TRBV12-4 with TRBJ1-1; D gene uncertain. This CDR3 contains 14 residues. Trimming shortened V by 2 bases and J by 1 base, and 8 bases separated the two germline ends. The CDR3 loop is CASSLSSGNTEAFF. The DNA for the CDR3 is TGTGCCAGCAGTTTATCATCAGGGAACACTGAAGCTTTCTTT.

This clonotype was seen many times. The chain uses TRBV9 and TRBJ2-7; 9 bases fit TRBD1. The CDR3 sequence is 14 residues long. The J segment lost 4 bases and the V segment lost 0 bases, leaving 2 bases of the junction unmatched. Germline V gives CDR1 SGDLS, CDR2 YYNGEE. CDR3 protein: CASSVEGQGYEQYF. The CDR3 region has the DNA TGTGCCAGCAGCGTAGAGGGACAGGGATACGAGCAGTACTTC.

The chain couples TRBV28 to TRBJ2-7; perhaps TRBD1 as D (6 bases). Germline loops: CDR1 MDHEN, CDR2 SYDVKM. The CDR3 consists of 15 residues. V lost 3 bases and J lost 3, with 15 bases in between. CDR3 residues: CASSFGLTGVYEQYF. The CDR3 DNA sequence: TGTGCCAGCAGTTTTGGTCTGACAGGAGTCTACGAGCAGTACTTC. The variable domain in full, with the rest retrieved from reference TRBV28 and TRBJ2-7, is DVKVTQSSRYLVKRTGEKVFLECVQDMDHENMFWYRQDPGLGLRLIYFSYDVKMKEKGDIPEGYSVSREKKERFSLILESASTNQTSMYLCASSFGLTGVYEQYFGPGTRLTVT.

This clonotype was seen more than once but under ten times. This sequence joins TRBV20-1 and TRBJ1-6; D not resolved. The CDR3 is made up of 14 amino acids. Between the trimmed V and J ends, which lost 0 bases and 9 bases, there was a span of 12 bases. The germline CDR1 and CDR2 sequences are DFQATT and SNEGSKA (reference sequence). CDR3 sequence (DNA): TGCAGTGCTAGAGACAGAACCTCCGGTTCACCCCTCCACTTT. Encoded protein: CSARDRTSGSPLHF.

This CDR3 is CASSPQGFAYNQPQHF. In DNA form, the CDR3 reads TGTGCCAGCAGCCCCCAGGGATTCGCCTACAATCAGCCCCAGCATTTT. V and J are TRBV12-3 or TRBV12-4 and TRBJ1-5; perhaps TRBD1 as D (5 bases). There are 16 residues in the CDR3. V lost 6 bases, J lost 3 bases, and 18 bases lay in between.

This clonotype was observed at least ten times. The chain has TRBV20-1 and TRBJ2-7; D is possibly TRBD1 or TRBD2 (5 bases each). Germline V gives CDR1 DFQATT, CDR2 SNEGSKA (reference sequence). Deletions cut 4 bases from V and 0 bases from J, with 13 bases between. The CDR3 extends over 14 amino acids. The CDR3 loop reads CSANLGPSSYEQYF. In DNA, the CDR3 is TGCAGTGCTAACCTGGGACCCAGCTCCTACGAGCAGTACTTC.

This rearrangement joins TRBV9 to TRBJ2-1, with D uncertain. V was clipped by 3 bases and J by 5 bases, with 3 bases between them. Germline V lookup: CDR1 SGDLS, CDR2 YYNGEE. This CDR3 has 11 amino acids. The CDR3 nucleotides are TGTGCCAGCAGCGAGCACAATGAGCAGTTCTTC. Amino acids: CASSEHNEQFF.

The CDR3 sequence: CASSVAVNEKLFF. The CDR3 nucleotides read TGTGCCAGCAGCGTAGCAGTTAATGAAAAACTGTTTTTT. The rearrangement uses TRBV9 and TRBJ1-4; D is unclear. The CDR3 has 13 amino acids. V was pared by 0 bases and J by 4 bases, with 4 bases between. Germline CDR1 SGDLS, CDR2 YYNGEE.

This clonotype occurred a few times. The chain joins TRBV5-8 to TRBJ2-5; the D gene is possibly TRBD2 (5 bases). The CDR3 is made up of 13 amino acids. The germline gives CDR1 SGHTS, CDR2 YDEGEE. V was trimmed by 4 bases and J by 5 bases, leaving 12 bases between them. CDR3 sequence (DNA): TGTGCCAGCAGCCCGCCGGGGTTCGAGACCCAGTACTTC. This sequence encodes CASSPPGFETQYF.

This clonotype has at least ten counts. The chain has TRBV4-3 and TRBJ1-6; a weak D match, TRBD1 (5 bases). The CDR3 is made up of 17 amino acids. From germline, CDR1 is LGHNA and CDR2 YSLEER. V was shortened by 0 bases and J by 2 bases, with 11 bases between the two germline ends. The CDR3 is CASSQERGDTYNSPLHF. The CDR3 DNA sequence: TGCGCCAGCAGCCAAGAAAGGGGTGACACCTATAATTCACCCCTCCACTTT.

The chain couples TRBV20-1 to TRBJ2-1; 7 nucleotides align to TRBD2. The V gene's germline CDR1 is DFQATT and CDR2 SNEGSKA (reference sequence). V lost 6 bases and J lost 9; bases outside the gene matches: 11. CDR3 length: 13 residues. The CDR3 DNA is TGCAGTGCCCGTCGCGGCGGGAGTGGTGAGCAGTTCTTC. Encoded protein: CSARRGGSGEQFF.

V is TRBV28 and J is TRBJ2-7; TRBD1 agrees at 8 bases. Germline V CDR1 and CDR2: MDHEN, SYDVKM. The CDR3 runs to 15 residues. V gave up 4 bases and J gave up 5 bases; unmatched junction bases: 10. Written as DNA, the CDR3 is TGTGCCAGCAGTTCATACGGGACAGGTCACCACGAGCAGTACTTC. It translates to CASSSYGTGHHEQYF.

The table lists this clonotype with a count of one. The genes are TRBV5-1 and TRBJ2-1, with unresolved D. Germline loops: CDR1 SGHRS, CDR2 YFSETQ. There are 14 residues in the CDR3. Trimming removed 0 bases from V and 8 bases from J, with 12 bases in between. The CDR3 sequence: CASSLVRVRDEQFF. The CDR3 nucleotides are TGCGCCAGCAGCTTGGTTCGGGTTAGGGATGAGCAGTTCTTC.

This clonotype showed up just a few times. This chain links TRBV7-9 with TRBJ1-2; 9 nucleotides align to TRBD1. The CDR3 loop spans 15 amino acids. Trimming cost V 1 base and J 8 bases; bases outside gene matches: 8. Looked up from germline, CDR1 is SEHNR and CDR2 is FQNEAQ (reference sequence). The CDR3 is CASSLGAGTGKGYTF. The CDR3 bases are TGTGCCAGCAGCTTAGGGGCGGGGACAGGGAAAGGCTACACCTTC.

This clonotype was observed a few times. This rearrangement joins TRBV12-3 or TRBV12-4 to TRBJ1-2, with 7 bases identical to TRBD1. This CDR3 is built from 14 residues. The V segment lost 6 bases and the J segment 0 bases; nucleotides outside the gene matches: 4. The CDR3 loop is CASSWDSSNYGYTF. CDR3 DNA sequence: TGTGCCAGCAGCTGGGACAGTTCTAACTATGGCTACACCTTC.